The next 26 T cell receptor beta chains were all read from a single sample in a study of CD8 T cells in Susac syndrome. Random hexamers were used to reverse transcribe the RNA input (0.5 to 1 ug). TCRdb independently ran MiXCR on the immunoSEQ multiplex PCR reads; one entry per CDR3 protein. The data show about 90,000 distinct CDR3 sequences, roughly 91% seen once. Sample: CD8+ T cells from PBMCs. These receptors were taken from a human donor in good health.

The V gene is TRBV10-2, the J gene TRBJ2-5, with D perhaps TRBD2 (6 bases). Deletions cut 2 bases from V and 5 bases from J, with 6 bases between. In germline, CDR1 is WSHSY, CDR2 SAAADI. The CDR3 is 12 residues long. In DNA form, the CDR3 reads TGCGCCAGCAGTGAGGGGGGGGAGACCCAGTACTTC. Encoded protein: CASSEGGETQYF.

The chain employs TRBV10-3 and TRBJ2-7; TRBD2 agrees at 9 bases. The CDR3 is 14 amino acids. Germline V CDR1 and CDR2: ENHRY, SYGVKD. J gave up 6 bases and V 3 bases, and 6 bases lay outside the gene matches. CDR3: CAISEGGGALEQYF. In nucleotides, the CDR3 is TGTGCCATCAGTGAAGGCGGGGGGGCCCTCGAGCAGTACTTC.

This chain joins TRBV2 and TRBJ2-5; the match to TRBD2 covers 10 bases. Trimming removed 4 bases from V and 0 bases from J; junction bases left unmatched: 2. The CDR3 contains 15 residues. CDR1 and CDR2 (germline): SNHLY, FYNNEI. Here the CDR3 reads CASSGLAGDQETQYF. In nucleotides, the CDR3 is TGTGCCAGCAGTGGCCTAGCGGGGGACCAAGAGACCCAGTACTTC.

The chain combines TRBV9 with TRBJ2-1; 8 bases match TRBD1. The J segment lost 3 bases and the V segment lost 0 bases, leaving 5 bases of the junction unmatched. Germline V gene sequence: CDR1 SGDLS, CDR2 YYNGEE. The CDR3 runs to 16 residues. The CDR3: CASSVEDRVYYNEQFF. CDR3 DNA sequence: TGTGCCAGCAGCGTAGAGGACAGGGTCTACTACAATGAGCAGTTCTTC.

The chain combines TRBV9 with TRBJ2-7, with D possibly matching TRBD1 (6 bases). Germline lookup yields CDR1 SGDLS and CDR2 YYNGEE. The V gene lost 1 base and the J gene lost 6 bases, with 11 bases spanning the gap. The CDR3 spans 13 residues. The CDR3 DNA sequence: TGTGCCAGCAGCGTAAGTGGGGGCGGCGAGCAGTACTTC. Translation gives CASSVSGGGEQYF.

V usage is TRBV24-1 and J usage is TRBJ1-6; D is uncertain. Germline V CDR1 and CDR2: KGHDR, SFDVKD. V dropped 1 base and J dropped 6 bases, with 9 bases sitting between them. There are 15 residues in the CDR3. CDR3 protein: CATSDFGSINSPLHF. The DNA of the CDR3 is TGTGCCACCAGTGATTTTGGGAGCATTAATTCACCCCTCCACTTT.

V and J are TRBV5-1 and TRBJ1-2; D is unclear. The CDR3 is 15 amino acids. The germline V gene has CDR1 SGHRS and CDR2 YFSETQ. V was pared by 3 bases and J by 2 bases, with 14 bases between. In DNA, the CDR3 is TGCGCCAGCAGCTCCCATGAGGGATCCAACTATGGCTACACCTTC. Protein: CASSSHEGSNYGYTF.

This sequence joins TRBV6-2 or TRBV6-3 and TRBJ2-7, with TRBD2 identical over 14 bases. The CDR3 loop spans 14 amino acids. With 7 bases clipped from V and 3 bases from J, the junction kept 2 bases outside the gene matches. Germline CDR1 reads MNHEY; CDR2 reads SVGEGT. The CDR3 region has the DNA TGTGCCAGCACCGGACTAGCGGGGGGCTACGAGCAGTACTTC. Translated: CASTGLAGGYEQYF.

The chain uses TRBV18 and TRBJ2-3, with 10 bases aligning to TRBD1. This CDR3 has 14 residues. V gave up 2 bases and J gave up 5 bases; unmatched junction bases: 1. Germline V gives CDR1 KGHSH, CDR2 LQKENI. The CDR3 coding sequence is TGTGCCAGCTCACCAGGGACAGGGGAAGATACGCAGTATTTT. Translating gives CASSPGTGEDTQYF.

This clonotype was seen once. The V and J genes are TRBV4-1 and TRBJ2-7; D gene ambiguous. Germline V gene sequence: CDR1 MGHRA, CDR2 YSYEKL. CDR3 length: 15 amino acids. V lost 1 base and J 3 bases, leaving 13 bases between the germline ends. CDR3 sequence reads: CASSQGHFAGYEQYF. The CDR3 coding sequence is TGCGCCAGCAGCCAAGGGCACTTTGCCGGCTACGAGCAGTACTTC.

This rearrangement joins TRBV5-6 to TRBJ2-2, with 8 bases aligning to TRBD2. The junction had 3 bases not matched to a gene; V was cut back by 4 bases and J by 4 bases. The CDR3 covers 14 residues. The germline V gene encodes CDR1 SGHDT and CDR2 YYEEEE. CDR3 sequence reads: CASSTTSGTGELFF. CDR3 sequence (DNA): TGTGCCAGCAGCACTACTAGCGGCACCGGGGAGCTGTTTTTT.

V gene TRBV10-3 combines with J gene TRBJ2-3; 11 nucleotides align to TRBD2. Unmatched junction bases numbered 7, after V lost 4 bases and J lost 1 base. CDR1 and CDR2 (germline): ENHRY, SYGVKD. The CDR3 covers 17 residues. This CDR3 reads CAISGTSGPGGTDTQYF. CDR3 DNA sequence: TGTGCCATCAGTGGGACTAGCGGGCCCGGAGGCACAGATACGCAGTATTTT.

This clonotype came up once. The chain links TRBV7-2 to TRBJ1-2, with a possible D match to TRBD1 (5 bases). With 0 bases removed from V and 3 bases from J, the gap between germline ends came to 11 bases. The CDR3 spans 15 residues. Germline V gives CDR1 SGHTA, CDR2 FQGNSA. Here the CDR3 reads CASSLAPGMDYGYTF. The CDR3, as DNA: TGTGCCAGCAGCTTAGCCCCAGGGATGGACTATGGCTACACCTTC. The full variable domain, its missing parts supplied by reference TRBV7-2 and TRBJ1-2, is GAGVSQSPSNKVTEKGKDVELRCDPISGHTALYWYRQSLGQGLEFLIYFQGNSAPDKSGLPSDRFSAERTGGSVSTLTIQRTQQEDSAVYLCASSLAPGMDYGYTFGSGTRLTVV.

The J gene is TRBJ2-5, the V gene TRBV6-5, with TRBD2 identical over 8 bases. Losses at the gene ends were 7 bases for V and 4 bases for J; bases not matched to a gene: 11. Germline assignment: CDR1 MNHEY and CDR2 SVGAGI. The CDR3 contains 15 residues. CDR3 loop: CASTDSGVPGETQYF. The CDR3 DNA sequence: TGTGCCAGCACCGATAGCGGGGTTCCAGGAGAGACCCAGTACTTC.

The J gene is TRBJ2-6, the V gene TRBV2, with 8 bases that match TRBD1. CDR1 and CDR2 (germline): SNHLY, FYNNEI. The CDR3 totals 18 residues. The trim removed 4 bases at V and 2 bases at J, leaving 10 bases unmatched. The CDR3 bases are TGTGCCAGCAGTGGGATCTCAGGGGGCCTCACTGGGGCCAACGTCCTGACTTTC. Protein product: CASSGISGGLTGANVLTF.

The rearrangement links TRBV13 to TRBJ1-6; a weak D match, TRBD1 (6 bases). The CDR3 has 17 amino acids. V lost 0 bases and J 7 bases, leaving 16 bases between the germline ends. CDR1 and CDR2 from the germline V gene are PRHDT and FYEKMQ (reference sequence). CDR3 DNA: TGTGCCAGCAGCTTAGGGGTTCCGGGGGCCGGGAATTCACCCCTCCACTTT. It encodes CASSLGVPGAGNSPLHF. Together with reference TRBV13 and TRBJ1-6, the CDR3 gives the full variable domain: AAGVIQSPRHLIKEKRETATLKCYPIPRHDTVYWYQQGPGQDPQFLISFYEKMQSDKGSIPDRFSAQQFSDYHSELNMSSLELGDSALYFCASSLGVPGAGNSPLHFGNGTRLTVT.

This rearrangement joins TRBV7-8 to TRBJ2-1, with TRBD2 identical over 9 bases. Germline V gene data show CDR1 as SGHVS and CDR2 as FQNEAQ. The trim removed 4 bases at V and 6 bases at J, leaving 7 bases unmatched. The CDR3 totals 15 residues. Written as DNA, the CDR3 is TGTGCCAGCAGCTCGACTAGCGGCCTCCTCAATGAGCAGTTCTTC. Translated, it gives CASSSTSGLLNEQFF.

This chain joins TRBV19 and TRBJ1-2; no firm D call. This CDR3 is 13 amino acids long. Germline CDR1 and CDR2: LNHDA and SQIVND (reference sequence). Trimming stripped 5 bases from V and 8 bases from J, with 15 bases between. The CDR3 DNA sequence: TGTGCCAGTAGTGCATCGGGGTTGGAGGGCTACACCTTC. It translates to CASSASGLEGYTF.

V gene TRBV29-1 combines with J gene TRBJ2-5, with D hard to call. Trimming shortened V by 0 bases and J by 5 bases, and 7 bases separated the two germline ends. The CDR3 length is 12 residues. Germline V gives CDR1 SQVTM, CDR2 ANQGSEA. The CDR3 DNA is TGCAGCGTTGAAGAGAGTTTCGAGACCCAGTACTTC. Protein: CSVEESFETQYF.

The V call is TRBV30, the J call TRBJ1-2; D call uncertain. The CDR3 consists of 14 residues. V lost 4 bases to trimming and J lost 0 bases, with 12 bases between them. The germline CDR1 and CDR2 sequences are GTSNPN and SVGIG (reference sequence). The CDR3 sequence is CAWTKEDANYGYTF. The CDR3 DNA follows: TGTGCCTGGACTAAGGAGGACGCTAACTATGGCTACACCTTC.

This chain uses TRBV9 with TRBJ2-7; perhaps TRBD1 as D (6 bases). The CDR3 extends over 15 amino acids. Trimming left V 3 bases short and J 2 bases short, with 15 bases between. The germline gives CDR1 SGDLS, CDR2 YYNGEE. In DNA form, the CDR3 reads TGTGCCAGCAGCGCCTGGGGGACAAACGCCTACGAGCAGTACTTC. The encoded protein is CASSAWGTNAYEQYF.

The genes are TRBV12-3 or TRBV12-4 and TRBJ2-4; D may be TRBD1 (5 bases). This CDR3 has 15 residues. V was cut by 6 bases and J by 1 base, with 13 bases left in between. The CDR3 loop is CASSPSGHAKNIQYF. The CDR3 DNA reads as TGTGCCAGCAGCCCTTCAGGACACGCCAAAAACATTCAGTACTTC.

V and J are TRBV30 and TRBJ2-1; D perhaps matches TRBD1 (6 bases). The CDR3 is made up of 14 amino acids. Deletions cut 1 base from V and 4 bases from J, with 11 bases between. Germline CDR1 reads GTSNPN; CDR2 reads SVGIG (reference sequence). CDR3: CAWSARTAYNEQFF. The CDR3 nucleotides are TGTGCCTGGAGTGCCCGGACAGCTTACAATGAGCAGTTCTTC.

This rearrangement joins TRBV13 to TRBJ2-7, with 7 bases lining up with TRBD1. V was clipped by 4 bases and J by 3 bases; unmatched bases: 6. Per germline, CDR1 PRHDT and CDR2 FYEKMQ (reference sequence). The CDR3 consists of 14 residues. CDR3 amino acids: CASSSPDRYYEQYF. The CDR3, as DNA: TGTGCCAGCAGCTCCCCGGACAGGTACTACGAGCAGTACTTC.

The J gene is TRBJ2-7, the V gene TRBV2; 10 nucleotides agree with TRBD1. Unmatched junction bases numbered 9, after V lost 5 bases and J lost 5 bases. The CDR3 has 15 residues. From germline, CDR1 is SNHLY and CDR2 FYNNEI. CDR3 protein: CASSTTGGRPHEQYF. Written as DNA, the CDR3 is TGTGCCAGCAGTACGACAGGGGGCAGACCCCACGAGCAGTACTTC.

This rearrangement joins TRBV7-2 to TRBJ2-2, with D possibly matching TRBD2 (5 bases). Trimming stripped 2 bases from V and 8 bases from J, with 9 bases between. The CDR3 extends over 13 amino acids. Germline values: CDR1 SGHTA, CDR2 FQGNSA. The CDR3 bases are TGTGCCAGCAGCTTATCGGGGAGTGGGGAGCTGTTTTTT. Its translation: CASSLSGSGELFF.